Each of the 17 T cell receptor beta chains below was sequenced from the same sample in a study of TIL therapy for anti-PD-1-resistant metastatic lung cancer. Time point in this sample: pre-treatment sample, taken before nivolumab and TIL therapy. The libraries were made with immunoSEQ v3. The assay was immunoSEQ multiplex PCR, and TCRdb's table has in-frame clones only and misses some. This table holds 20,000 to 25,000 clones, just over 70% found once. This specimen was blood, taken at baseline. The receptors here all came from a person between 25 and 80 years old with non-small cell lung cancer.

The V and J genes are TRBV29-1 and TRBJ2-1; 7 bases are a match to TRBD1. Germline-derived CDR1 and CDR2 are SQVTM and ANQGSEA. This CDR3 spans 15 amino acids. The J segment lost 12 bases and the V segment lost 7 bases, leaving 21 bases of the junction unmatched. CDR3 sequence reads: CSAHGPPTDRVGQFF. DNA for the CDR3: TGCAGCGCCCACGGACCCCCCACCGACAGGGTGGGGCAGTTCTTC.

The chain employs TRBV21-1 and TRBJ1-6. TRBV21-1 is marked as a pseudogene. This CDR3 is built from 14 residues. The CDR3 DNA reads TGTGCCAGCAGCAAATTGAGTTATAATTCACCCCTCCACTTT. Protein sequence: CASSKLSYNSPLHF.

V is TRBV9 and J is TRBJ1-5; D unclear. CDR3 length: 14 amino acids. Trimming shortened V by 4 bases and J by 7 bases, and 15 bases separated the two germline ends. CDR1 is SGDLS, CDR2 YYNGEE, per germline. Here the CDR3 reads CASSLTPPRQPQHF. As DNA, the CDR3 is TGTGCCAGCAGCCTCACCCCCCCGCGACAGCCCCAGCATTTT.

The rearrangement joins TRBV7-2 to TRBJ2-3, with D perhaps TRBD1 (6 bases). Trimming removed 2 bases at V and 3 bases at J, with 9 bases between. This CDR3 contains 14 residues. Germline-derived CDR1 and CDR2 are SGHTA and FQGNSA. CDR3 sequence reads: CASSLTGWTDTQYF. Here the CDR3 DNA reads TGTGCCAGCAGCTTAACAGGGTGGACAGATACGCAGTATTTT.

The chain combines TRBV18 with TRBJ2-1; 12 nucleotides agree with TRBD2. The CDR3 runs to 16 residues. Germline V gene sequence: CDR1 KGHSH, CDR2 LQKENI. After removal of 3 bases from V and 10 bases from J, the junction contained 10 bases not matched to a gene. The CDR3 DNA reads as TGTGCCAGCTCACCTACTGAACTAGCGGGAGGAAGAGAGCAGTTCTTC. It encodes CASSPTELAGGREQFF.

This clone turned up a few times. The rearrangement joins TRBV24-1 to TRBJ1-1, with unresolved D. V gave up 3 bases and J gave up 1 base, with 2 bases separating them. CDR3 length: 12 residues. Germline-derived CDR1 and CDR2 are KGHDR and SFDVKD. The CDR3 DNA reads TGTGCCACCAGTGATCAGAACACTGAAGCTTTCTTT. It specifies CATSDQNTEAFF.

This clone has only one observation. CDR3 nucleotide sequence: TGCGCCAGCTCGAATCCATACAATGAGCAGTTCTTC. Its protein product is CASSNPYNEQFF. The V call is TRBV5-1, the J call TRBJ2-1; D is ambiguous. V lost 7 bases, J lost 4 bases, and 9 bases lay in between. The germline CDR1 and CDR2 sequences are SGHRS and YFSETQ. This CDR3 spans 12 amino acids.

The sample holds a few counts of this clone. The chain recombines TRBV19 with TRBJ1-5; TRBD1 agrees at 10 bases. V trimming: 3 bases; J trimming: 3 bases; junction bases outside the gene matches: 5. CDR1 and CDR2 (germline): LNHDA, SQIVND (reference sequence). The CDR3 is 16 residues long. Here the CDR3 DNA reads TGTGCCAGTAGTATCCAGGACAGGGGGACCAATCAGCCCCAGCATTTT. This gives the protein CASSIQDRGTNQPQHF.

V is TRBV10-1 and J is TRBJ2-1; TRBD2 matches 13 bases. The CDR3 has 16 amino acids. From germline, CDR1 is WNHNN and CDR2 SYGVQD (reference sequence). Trimming at V came to 2 bases and at J to 5 bases, leaving 3 bases not matched to a gene. Here the CDR3 reads CASSEVGLAGNNEQFF. In DNA form, the CDR3 reads TGCGCCAGCAGTGAGGTGGGACTAGCGGGGAACAATGAGCAGTTCTTC.

This clone was detected once. The chain couples TRBV12-3 or TRBV12-4 to TRBJ1-1, with TRBD1 matching 7 bases. V shed 5 bases, J shed 11 bases, and the junction held 11 bases outside the gene matches. This CDR3 spans 13 amino acids. CDR3 sequence: CASSLEEGAGAFF. The CDR3 coding sequence is TGTGCCAGCAGTCTGGAGGAGGGGGCCGGCGCTTTCTTT.

The chain has TRBV14 and TRBJ2-1, with 15 bases matching TRBD2. The junction had 3 bases not matched to a gene; V was cut back by 4 bases and J by 8 bases. The V gene's germline CDR1 is SGHDN and CDR2 FVKESK. The CDR3 has 15 residues. CDR3: CASSPGLAGGDEQFF. For the CDR3, the DNA is TGTGCCAGCAGCCCGGGACTAGCGGGAGGTGATGAGCAGTTCTTC.

The chain uses TRBV10-2 and TRBJ2-3, with D uncertain. CDR3 length: 12 amino acids. Trimming shortened V by 1 base and J by 4 bases, and 3 bases separated the two germline ends. Germline-derived CDR1 and CDR2 are WSHSY and SAAADI. The CDR3 DNA is TGCGCCAGCAGTGAGTTGGCAGATACGCAGTATTTT. As protein: CASSELADTQYF.

The rearrangement uses TRBV7-8 and TRBJ2-7; D may be TRBD2 (5 bases). The V end lost 1 base, the J end lost 2 bases, and 12 bases lay between the germline ends. The CDR3 is 15 amino acids. The germline gives CDR1 SGHVS, CDR2 FQNEAQ. The CDR3 region has the DNA TGTGCCAGCAGCTTAGAGAGGACTGCCCCCTACGAGCAGTACTTC. Protein: CASSLERTAPYEQYF.

This clone was observed once. This chain joins TRBV2 and TRBJ2-4, with 10 bases that match TRBD2. V lost 6 bases, J lost 7 bases, and 6 bases stayed unmatched. Germline loops: CDR1 SNHLY, CDR2 FYNNEI. The CDR3 is 14 amino acids. The CDR3, as DNA: TGTGCCAGCAGAGAACTAGCGGGGTCGAACATTCAGTACTTC. Its protein product is CASRELAGSNIQYF.

In DNA form, the CDR3 reads TGTGCCAGCAGTCAAGCCCCCCAGTCAGACACAGATACGCAGTATTTT. This translates into CASSQAPQSDTDTQYF. This chain connects TRBV7-9 to TRBJ2-3, with unresolved D. V gave up 6 bases and J gave up 2 bases, with 18 bases separating them. Per germline, CDR1 SEHNR and CDR2 FQNEAQ (reference sequence). The CDR3 totals 16 residues. Combining the CDR3 with reference TRBV7-9 and TRBJ2-3 gives the whole variable domain DTGVSQNPRHKITKRGQNVTFRCDPISEHNRLYWYRQTLGQGPEFLTYFQNEAQLEKSRLLSDRFSAERPKGSFSTLEIQRTEQGDSAMYLCASSQAPQSDTDTQYFGPGTRLTVL.

This chain connects TRBV12-3 or TRBV12-4 to TRBJ1-2; D gene unclear. V was clipped by 3 bases and J by 3 bases, with 8 bases between them. CDR3 size: 13 residues. The CDR3 DNA follows: TGTGCCAGCAGTTTCAGGCGGCACTATGGCTACACCTTC. Its translation: CASSFRRHYGYTF.

The chain uses TRBV24-1 and TRBJ1-2, with D tentatively TRBD1 (5 bases). Trimming left V 4 bases short and J 0 bases short, with 17 bases between. CDR3 length: 17 residues. CDR1 and CDR2 from the germline V gene are KGHDR and SFDVKD. The CDR3 DNA sequence: TGTGCCACCAGTGACCATTTGCTGGCAGGGCCTAACTATGGCTACACCTTC. It codes for CATSDHLLAGPNYGYTF.